This T cell receptor beta chain is from a study of T cell changes during pregnancy in multiple sclerosis. Only in-frame clones appear in the TCRdb table, and some are missing; sequencing was by immunoSEQ multiplex PCR. Here the sample spans 90,000 or so clones, approximately 93% being singletons. The CDR3 spans 12 residues. Germline CDR1 reads SGHDN; CDR2 reads FVKESK. Trimming stripped 7 bases from V and 10 bases from J, with 16 bases between. The sequences come from peripheral blood, collected after pregnancy. The source is a female donor in good health, enrolled as a control in a pregnancy study. The chain combines TRBV14 with TRBJ1-1; D perhaps matches TRBD1 (6 bases). In DNA, the CDR3 is TGTGCCAGCAAGAGGGGCGGGGGCGGAGCTTTCTTT. Translated: CASKRGGGGAFF.